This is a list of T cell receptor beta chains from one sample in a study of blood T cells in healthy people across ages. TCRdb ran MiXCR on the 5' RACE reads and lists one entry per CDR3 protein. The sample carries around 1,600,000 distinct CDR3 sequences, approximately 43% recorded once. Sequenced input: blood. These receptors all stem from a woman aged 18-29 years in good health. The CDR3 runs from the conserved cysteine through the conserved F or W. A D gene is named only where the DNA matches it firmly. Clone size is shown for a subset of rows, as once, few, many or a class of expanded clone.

DNA: TGTGCCAGCAGCGTTACTGGACAGGGGAGCACAGATACGCAGTATTTT
CDR3: CASSVTGQGSTDTQYF
size: few
V: TRBV11-2
J: TRBJ2-3
length: 16
D: TRBD1

DNA: TGTGCCAGTAGTGATATTTCCCCAGAGCAGTTCTTC
CDR3: CASSDISPEQFF
size: .
V: TRBV19
J: TRBJ2-1
length: 12
D: .

DNA: TGTGCCAGCAGCGACGGAACAGGGAGACATGAAAAACTGTTTTTT
CDR3: CASSDGTGRHEKLFF
size: .
V: TRBV9
J: TRBJ1-4
length: 15
D: .

DNA: TGTGCCACCAGCAGCAACAGGGATTCTTCCTGCAATGAGCAGTTCTTC
CDR3: CATSSNRDSSCNEQFF
size: .
V: TRBV15
J: TRBJ2-1
length: 16
D: .

DNA: TGTGCCAGCAGCGAACAGCCCGGTGGCAAGCCCCAGCATTTT
CDR3: CASSEQPGGKPQHF
size: .
V: TRBV6-6
J: TRBJ1-5
length: 14
D: .

DNA: TGTGCCGGCAGCTTAACCCAAGGTCGCGATGAGCAGTTCTTC
CDR3: CAGSLTQGRDEQFF
size: .
V: TRBV7-6
J: TRBJ2-1
length: 14
D: .

DNA: TGTGCCAGCAGCGTCCGGCGGGATCAGCCCCAGCATTTT
CDR3: CASSVRRDQPQHF
size: few
V: TRBV7-2
J: TRBJ1-5
length: 13
D: .

DNA: TGCAGTGCTAGAGAGGTGCTAGCGGGAGAGGGATACAATGAGCAGTTCTTC
CDR3: CSAREVLAGEGYNEQFF
size: .
V: TRBV20-1
J: TRBJ2-1
length: 17
D: TRBD2

DNA: TGCAGTGCTAGCCTCAGGGGTGAGCAGTTCTTC
CDR3: CSASLRGEQFF
size: few
V: TRBV20-1
J: TRBJ2-1
length: 11
D: .

DNA: TGTGCCAGCAGTTCCCCAACGGCGAAGCAGTATTTT
CDR3: CASSSPTAKQYF
size: .
V: TRBV12-3/TRBV12-4
J: TRBJ2-3
length: 12
D: .

DNA: TGTGCCACCAGCAGAGATGGGGCAGGGCGGGATACGCAGTATTTT
CDR3: CATSRDGAGRDTQYF
size: .
V: TRBV15
J: TRBJ2-3
length: 15
D: .

DNA: TGTGCCACCAGTGTGGGGACTCAGGGCACAGATACGCAGTATTTT
CDR3: CATSVGTQGTDTQYF
size: .
V: TRBV24-1
J: TRBJ2-3
length: 15
D: .

DNA: TGTGCCAGCACCCTAAATGGGGACAGGGTAGAGGATCAGCCCCAGCATTTT
CDR3: CASTLNGDRVEDQPQHF
size: .
V: TRBV6-1
J: TRBJ1-5
length: 17
D: TRBD1

DNA: TGTGCCTGGAATGAACCACGGGCACTAACCTACGAGCAGTACTTC
CDR3: CAWNEPRALTYEQYF
size: .
V: TRBV30
J: TRBJ2-7
length: 15
D: .

DNA: TGCAGTGCTAGCTTTATCCAGGGGGCAGAAGATACGCAGTATTTT
CDR3: CSASFIQGAEDTQYF
size: .
V: TRBV20-1
J: TRBJ2-3
length: 15
D: TRBD1

DNA: TGTGCCAGCAGCCCGACAGGGCATCAGCCCCAGCATTTT
CDR3: CASSPTGHQPQHF
size: .
V: TRBV27
J: TRBJ1-5
length: 13
D: TRBD1

DNA: TGTGCCAGCAGTGATCAGAGCCAAGAGACCCAGTACTTC
CDR3: CASSDQSQETQYF
size: .
V: TRBV27
J: TRBJ2-5
length: 13
D: .

DNA: TGCGCCAGCAGCTTGCCACAGTGGACGGGCGGAAACACCATATATTTT
CDR3: CASSLPQWTGGNTIYF
size: few
V: TRBV5-1
J: TRBJ1-3
length: 16
D: .